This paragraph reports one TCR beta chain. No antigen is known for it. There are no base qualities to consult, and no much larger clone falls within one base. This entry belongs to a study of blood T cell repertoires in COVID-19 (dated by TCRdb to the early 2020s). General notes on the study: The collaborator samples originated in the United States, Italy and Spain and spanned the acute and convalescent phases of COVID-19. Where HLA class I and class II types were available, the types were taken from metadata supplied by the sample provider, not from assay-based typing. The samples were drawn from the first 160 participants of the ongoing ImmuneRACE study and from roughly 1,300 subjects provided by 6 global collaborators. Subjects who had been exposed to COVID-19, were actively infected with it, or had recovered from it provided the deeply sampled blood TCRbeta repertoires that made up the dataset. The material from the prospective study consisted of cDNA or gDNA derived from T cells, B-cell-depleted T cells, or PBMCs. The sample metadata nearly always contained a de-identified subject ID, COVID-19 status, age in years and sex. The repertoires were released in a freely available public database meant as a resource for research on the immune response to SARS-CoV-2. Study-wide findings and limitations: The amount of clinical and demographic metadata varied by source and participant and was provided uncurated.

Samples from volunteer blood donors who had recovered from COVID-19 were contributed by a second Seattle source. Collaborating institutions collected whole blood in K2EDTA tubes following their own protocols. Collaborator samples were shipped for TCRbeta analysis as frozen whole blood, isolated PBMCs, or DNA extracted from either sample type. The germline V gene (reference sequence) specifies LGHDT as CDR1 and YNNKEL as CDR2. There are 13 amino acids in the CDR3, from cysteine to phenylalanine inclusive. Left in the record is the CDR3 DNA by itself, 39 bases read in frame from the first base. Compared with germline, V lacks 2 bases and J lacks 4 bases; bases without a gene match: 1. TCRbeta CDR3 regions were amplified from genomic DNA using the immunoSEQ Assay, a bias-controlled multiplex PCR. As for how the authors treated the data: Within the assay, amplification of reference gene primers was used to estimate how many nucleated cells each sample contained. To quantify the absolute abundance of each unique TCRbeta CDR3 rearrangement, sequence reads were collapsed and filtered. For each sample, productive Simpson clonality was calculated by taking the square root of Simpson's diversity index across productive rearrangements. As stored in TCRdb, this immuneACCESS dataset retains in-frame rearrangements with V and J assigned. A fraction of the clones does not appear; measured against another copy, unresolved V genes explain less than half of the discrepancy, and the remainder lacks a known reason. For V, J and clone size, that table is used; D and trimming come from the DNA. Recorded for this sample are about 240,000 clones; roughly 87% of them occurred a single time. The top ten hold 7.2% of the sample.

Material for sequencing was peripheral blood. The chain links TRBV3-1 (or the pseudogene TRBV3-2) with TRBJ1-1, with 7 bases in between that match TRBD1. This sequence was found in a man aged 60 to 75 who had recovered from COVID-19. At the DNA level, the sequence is TGTGCCAGCAGCCAACGGACAGGCACTGAAGCTTTCTTT. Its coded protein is CASSQRTGTEAFF.